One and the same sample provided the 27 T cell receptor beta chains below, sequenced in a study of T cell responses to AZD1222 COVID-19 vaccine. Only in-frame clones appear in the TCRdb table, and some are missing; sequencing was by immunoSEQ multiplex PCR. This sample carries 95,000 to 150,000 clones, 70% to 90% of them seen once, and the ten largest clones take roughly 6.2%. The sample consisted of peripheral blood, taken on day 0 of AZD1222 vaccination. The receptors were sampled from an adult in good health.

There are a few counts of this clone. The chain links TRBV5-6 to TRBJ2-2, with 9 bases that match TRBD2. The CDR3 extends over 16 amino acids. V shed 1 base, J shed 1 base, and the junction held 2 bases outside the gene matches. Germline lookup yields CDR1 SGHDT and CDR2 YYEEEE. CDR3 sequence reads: CASSLISGGNTGELFF. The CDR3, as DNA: TGTGCCAGCAGCTTGATTAGCGGGGGGAACACCGGGGAGCTGTTTTTT.

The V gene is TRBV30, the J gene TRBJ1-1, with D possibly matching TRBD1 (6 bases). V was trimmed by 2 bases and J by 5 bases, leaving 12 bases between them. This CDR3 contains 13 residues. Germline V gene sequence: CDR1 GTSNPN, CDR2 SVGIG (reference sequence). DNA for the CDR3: TGTGCCTGGAGTAAGGCAGGGGTGACTGAAGCTTTCTTT. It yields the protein CAWSKAGVTEAFF.

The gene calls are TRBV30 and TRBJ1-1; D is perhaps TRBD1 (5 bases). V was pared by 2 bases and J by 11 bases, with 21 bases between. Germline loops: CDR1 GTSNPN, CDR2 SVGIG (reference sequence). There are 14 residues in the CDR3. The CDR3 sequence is CAWSTPSVGKGAFF. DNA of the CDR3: TGTGCCTGGAGTACCCCCAGCGTGGGCAAGGGGGCTTTCTTT. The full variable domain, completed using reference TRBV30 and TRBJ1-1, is SQTIHQWPATLVQPVGSPLSLECTVEGTSNPNLYWYRQAAGRGLQLLFYSVGIGQISSEVPQNLSASRPQDRQFILSSKKLLLSDSGFYLCAWSTPSVGKGAFFGQGTRLTVV.

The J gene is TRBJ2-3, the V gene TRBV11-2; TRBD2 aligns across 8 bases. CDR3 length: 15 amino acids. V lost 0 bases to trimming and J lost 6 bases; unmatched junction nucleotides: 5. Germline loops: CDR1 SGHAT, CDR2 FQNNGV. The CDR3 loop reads CASSLDLGLADTQYF. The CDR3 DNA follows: TGTGCCAGCAGCTTAGATCTAGGACTAGCTGATACGCAGTATTTT.

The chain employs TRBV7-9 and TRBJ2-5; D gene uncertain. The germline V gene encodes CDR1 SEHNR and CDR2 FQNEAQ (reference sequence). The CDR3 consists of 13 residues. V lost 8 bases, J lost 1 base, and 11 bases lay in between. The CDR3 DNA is TGTGCCAGCCGGCGGTCCCCCCAAGAGACCCAGTACTTC. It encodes CASRRSPQETQYF.

CDR3 loop: CASSFAGPGELFF. The CDR3 nucleotides are TGTGCCAGCAGTTTCGCAGGGCCCGGGGAGCTGTTTTTT. The chain combines TRBV12-3 or TRBV12-4 with TRBJ2-2, with a weak D call TRBD1 (5 bases). Trimming left V 3 bases short and J 6 bases short, with 8 bases between. CDR3 length: 13 residues.

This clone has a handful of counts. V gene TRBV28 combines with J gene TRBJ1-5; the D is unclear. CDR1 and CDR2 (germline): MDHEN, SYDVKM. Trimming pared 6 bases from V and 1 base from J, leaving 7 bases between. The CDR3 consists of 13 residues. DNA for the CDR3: TGTGCCAGCAGGGGGATCAGCAATCAGCCCCAGCATTTT. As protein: CASRGISNQPQHF.

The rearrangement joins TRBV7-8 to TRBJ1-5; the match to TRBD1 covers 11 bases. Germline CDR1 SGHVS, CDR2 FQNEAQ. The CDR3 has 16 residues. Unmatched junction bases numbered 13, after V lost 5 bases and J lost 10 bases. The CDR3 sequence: CASSRAGTGGNEPQHF. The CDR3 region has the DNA TGTGCCAGCAGCCGGGCGGGGACAGGGGGAAATGAACCCCAGCATTTT.

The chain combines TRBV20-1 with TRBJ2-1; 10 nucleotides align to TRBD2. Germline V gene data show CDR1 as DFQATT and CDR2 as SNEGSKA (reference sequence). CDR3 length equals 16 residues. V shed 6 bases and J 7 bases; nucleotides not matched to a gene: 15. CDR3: CSASPALAGAENEQFF. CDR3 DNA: TGCAGTGCCAGTCCGGCGCTAGCGGGGGCGGAAAATGAGCAGTTCTTC.

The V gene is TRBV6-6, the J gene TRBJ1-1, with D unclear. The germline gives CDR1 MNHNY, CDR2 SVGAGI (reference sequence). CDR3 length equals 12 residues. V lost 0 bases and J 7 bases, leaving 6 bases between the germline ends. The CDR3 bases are TGTGCCAGCAGTTACTCAGGTGGTGAAGCTTTCTTT. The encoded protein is CASSYSGGEAFF.

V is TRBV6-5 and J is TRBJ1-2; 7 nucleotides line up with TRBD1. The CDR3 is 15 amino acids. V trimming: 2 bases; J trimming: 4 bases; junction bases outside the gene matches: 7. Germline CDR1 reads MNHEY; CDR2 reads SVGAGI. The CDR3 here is CASSYVSGGTYGYTF. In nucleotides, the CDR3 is TGTGCCAGCAGTTACGTCTCAGGGGGAACCTATGGCTACACCTTC.

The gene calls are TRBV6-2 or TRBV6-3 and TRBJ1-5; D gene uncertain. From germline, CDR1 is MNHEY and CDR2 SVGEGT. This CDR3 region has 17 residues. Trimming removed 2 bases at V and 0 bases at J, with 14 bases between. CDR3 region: CASSYPSVGASNQPQHF. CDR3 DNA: TGTGCCAGCAGTTACCCTAGTGTAGGAGCTAGCAATCAGCCCCAGCATTTT.

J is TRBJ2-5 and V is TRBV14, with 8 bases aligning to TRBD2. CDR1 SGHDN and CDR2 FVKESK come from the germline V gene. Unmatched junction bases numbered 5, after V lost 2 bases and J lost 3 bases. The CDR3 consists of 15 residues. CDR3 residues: CASSQWNSGEETQYF. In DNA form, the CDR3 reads TGTGCCAGCAGCCAATGGAATAGCGGGGAAGAGACCCAGTACTTC. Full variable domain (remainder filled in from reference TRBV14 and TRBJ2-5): EAGVTQFPSHSVIEKGQTVTLRCDPISGHDNLYWYRRVMGKEIKFLLHFVKESKQDESGMPNNRFLAERTGGTYSTLKVQPAELEDSGVYFCASSQWNSGEETQYFGPGTRLLVL.

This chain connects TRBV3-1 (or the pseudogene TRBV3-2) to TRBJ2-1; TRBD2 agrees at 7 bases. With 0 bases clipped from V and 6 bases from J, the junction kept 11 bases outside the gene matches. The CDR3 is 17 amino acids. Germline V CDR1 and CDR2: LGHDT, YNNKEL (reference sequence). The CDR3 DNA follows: TGTGCCAGCAGCCAAGAGCCAGCGGGGCAGCTTCCCAATGAGCAGTTCTTC. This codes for CASSQEPAGQLPNEQFF.

The CDR3 spells CASSEGIPGHQPLHF. The DNA for the CDR3 is TGTGCCAGCAGTGAAGGGATTCCGGGACACCAACCCCTCCACTTT. This chain links TRBV6-1 with TRBJ1-6, with D perhaps TRBD1 (6 bases). V was shortened by 1 base and J by 12 bases, with 16 bases between the two germline ends. This CDR3 region has 15 residues. Looked up from germline, CDR1 is MNHNS and CDR2 is SASEGT.

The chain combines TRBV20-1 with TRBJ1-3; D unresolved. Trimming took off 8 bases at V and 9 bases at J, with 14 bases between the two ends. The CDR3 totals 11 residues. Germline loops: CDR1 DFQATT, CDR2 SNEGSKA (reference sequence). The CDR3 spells CSSGVAGTIYF. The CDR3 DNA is TGCAGTTCTGGGGTAGCGGGCACCATATATTTT.

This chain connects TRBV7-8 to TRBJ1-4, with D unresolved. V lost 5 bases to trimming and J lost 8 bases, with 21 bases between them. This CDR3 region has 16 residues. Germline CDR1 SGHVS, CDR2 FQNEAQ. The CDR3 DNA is TGTGCCAGCAGCCCGACGTTGGCAGCACCTCCCGAAAAACTGTTTTTT. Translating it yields CASSPTLAAPPEKLFF.

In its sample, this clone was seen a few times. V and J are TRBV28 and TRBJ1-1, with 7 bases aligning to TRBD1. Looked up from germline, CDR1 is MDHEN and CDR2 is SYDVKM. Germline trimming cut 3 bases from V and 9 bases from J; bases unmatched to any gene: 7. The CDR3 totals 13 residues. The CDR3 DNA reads TGTGCCAGCAGTTTCCCGGCGGGACAGAAAGCTTTCTTT. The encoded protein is CASSFPAGQKAFF.

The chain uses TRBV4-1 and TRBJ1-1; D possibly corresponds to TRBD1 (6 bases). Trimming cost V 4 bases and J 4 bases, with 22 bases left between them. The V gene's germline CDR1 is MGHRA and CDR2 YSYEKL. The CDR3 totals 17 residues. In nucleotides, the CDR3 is TGCGCCAGCAGCCCCTCCCCGGGGCCCCCGGGGGCCACTGAAGCTTTCTTT. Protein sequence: CASSPSPGPPGATEAFF.

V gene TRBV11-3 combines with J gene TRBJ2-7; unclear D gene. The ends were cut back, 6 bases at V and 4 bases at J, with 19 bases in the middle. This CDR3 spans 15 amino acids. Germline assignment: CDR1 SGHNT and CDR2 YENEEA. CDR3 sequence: CASSSPKTSRYEQYF. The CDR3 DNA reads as TGTGCCAGCAGTTCCCCCAAGACATCCCGGTACGAGCAGTACTTC.

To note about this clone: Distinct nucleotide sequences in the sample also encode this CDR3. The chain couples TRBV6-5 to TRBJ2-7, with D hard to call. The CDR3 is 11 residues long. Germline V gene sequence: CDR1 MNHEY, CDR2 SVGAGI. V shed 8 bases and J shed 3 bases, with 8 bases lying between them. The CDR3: CASQWGYEQYF. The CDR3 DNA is TGTGCCAGCCAGTGGGGCTACGAGCAGTACTTC.

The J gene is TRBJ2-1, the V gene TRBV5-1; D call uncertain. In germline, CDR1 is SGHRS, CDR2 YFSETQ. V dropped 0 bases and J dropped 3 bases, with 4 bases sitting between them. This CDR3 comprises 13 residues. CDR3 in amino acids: CASSLGGYNEQFF. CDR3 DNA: TGCGCCAGCAGCTTGGGAGGCTACAATGAGCAGTTCTTC. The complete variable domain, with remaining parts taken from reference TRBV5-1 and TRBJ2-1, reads KAGVTQTPRYLIKTRGQQVTLSCSPISGHRSVSWYQQTPGQGLQFLFEYFSETQRNKGNFPGRFSGRQFSNSRSEMNVSTLELGDSALYLCASSLGGYNEQFFGPGTRLTVL.

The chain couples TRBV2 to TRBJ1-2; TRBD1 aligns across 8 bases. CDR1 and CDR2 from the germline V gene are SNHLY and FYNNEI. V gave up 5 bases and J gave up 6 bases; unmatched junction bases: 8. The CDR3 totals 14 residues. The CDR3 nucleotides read TGTGCCAGCAGTCCCGGGCAGGGGGCTGATGGCTACACCTTC. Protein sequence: CASSPGQGADGYTF.

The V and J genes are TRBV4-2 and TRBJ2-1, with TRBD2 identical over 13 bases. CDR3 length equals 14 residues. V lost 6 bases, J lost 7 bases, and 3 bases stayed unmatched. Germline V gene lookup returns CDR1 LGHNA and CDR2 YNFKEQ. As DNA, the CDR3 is TGTGCCAGCAGTCGGACTAGCGGGGGTAATGAGCAGTTCTTC. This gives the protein CASSRTSGGNEQFF.

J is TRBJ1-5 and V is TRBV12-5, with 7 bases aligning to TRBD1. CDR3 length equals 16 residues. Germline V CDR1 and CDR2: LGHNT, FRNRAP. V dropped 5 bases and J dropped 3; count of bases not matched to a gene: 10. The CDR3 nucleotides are TGTGCTAGTGGTAGCCACAGGGGAGTTTACAATCAGCCCCAGCATTTT. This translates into CASGSHRGVYNQPQHF. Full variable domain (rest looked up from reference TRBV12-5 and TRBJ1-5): DARVTQTPRHKVTEMGQEVTMRCQPILGHNTVFWYRQTMMQGLELLAYFRNRAPLDDSGMPKDRFSAEMPDATLATLKIQPSEPRDSAVYFCASGSHRGVYNQPQHFGDGTRLSIL.

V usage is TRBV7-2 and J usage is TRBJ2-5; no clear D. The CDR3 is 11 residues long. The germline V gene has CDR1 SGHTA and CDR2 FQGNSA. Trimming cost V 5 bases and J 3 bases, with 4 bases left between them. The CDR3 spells CASSEKETQYF. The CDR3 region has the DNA TGTGCCAGCAGCGAAAAAGAGACCCAGTACTTC.

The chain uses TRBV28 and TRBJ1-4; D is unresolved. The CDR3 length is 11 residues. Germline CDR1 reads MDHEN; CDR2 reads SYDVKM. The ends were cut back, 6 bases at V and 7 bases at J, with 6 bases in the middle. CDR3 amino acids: CASSLGEKLFF. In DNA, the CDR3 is TGTGCCAGCAGCCTCGGTGAAAAACTGTTTTTT.